These 16 T cell receptor beta chains came from one sample sequenced in a study of blood T cells in healthy people across ages. PCR was performed a second time for 7 to 11 cycles using a sample-barcoded 5' primer and a J-beta primer mix. TCRdb reprocessed the 5' RACE reads with MiXCR, giving one entry per CDR3 protein. The sample has 700,000 to 950,000 distinct CDR3 sequences, 35% to 45% seen once. Sequencing used blood. Receptors originate from a woman aged 55-75 years in good health.

This chain uses TRBV14 with TRBJ2-1; the D is unclear. Per the germline V gene, CDR1 is SGHDN and CDR2 is FVKESK. CDR3 length: 17 residues. V lost 1 base and J lost 0, with 13 bases in between. CDR3 coding DNA: TGTGCCAGCAGCCAAGGAATGGATCTTAGCTCCTACAATGAGCAGTTCTTC. Translated: CASSQGMDLSSYNEQFF.

V usage is TRBV7-2 and J usage is TRBJ2-7; 16 nucleotides align to TRBD2. This CDR3 is 19 amino acids long. V was pared by 3 bases and J by 7 bases, with 15 bases of the junction left unmatched. From germline, CDR1 is SGHTA and CDR2 FQGNSA. CDR3 loop: CASSLGTSGGAGSHNEQYF. As DNA, the CDR3 is TGTGCCAGCAGCTTGGGGACTAGCGGGGGGGCAGGGTCACACAATGAGCAGTACTTC.

CDR3 DNA sequence: TGTGCCATCAGTGCACAGGGGGGTGGCGAGCAGTACTTC. This encodes CAISAQGGGEQYF. This rearrangement joins TRBV10-3 to TRBJ2-5, with TRBD1 matching 8 bases. The better agreement between TRBJ2-7 and the DNA end casts doubt on the J call. The germline CDR1 and CDR2 sequences are ENHRY and SYGVKD. CDR3 length: 13 amino acids.

This clonotype was detected ten times or more. V and J are TRBV9 and TRBJ2-1; 9 nucleotides line up with TRBD2. The DNA end lines up better with TRBJ2-7; the J call may be wrong. This CDR3 is built from 16 residues. Germline values: CDR1 SGDLS, CDR2 YYNGEE. Written as DNA, the CDR3 is TGTGCCAGCAGCCCTCCCGGGACTAGCCCCTACAATGAGCAGTACTTC. This gives the protein CASSPPGTSPYNEQYF.

This clonotype was counted a few times. The V gene is TRBV20-1, the J gene TRBJ2-1, with D maybe TRBD1 (5 bases). V lost 0 bases to trimming and J lost 4 bases, with 13 bases between them. CDR1 DFQATT and CDR2 SNEGSKA come from the germline V gene (reference sequence). CDR3 length: 15 amino acids. The CDR3, as DNA: TGCAGTGCTAGAGATTCGGACACACCTTACAATGAGCAGTTCTTC. Protein product: CSARDSDTPYNEQFF.

About this clonotype itself: The junction departs from germline at one end; a sequencing error may be responsible. The chain uses TRBV4-2 and TRBJ2-4; D remains unclear. The CDR3 is made up of 15 amino acids. Germline V gives CDR1 LGHNA, CDR2 YNFKEQ. This CDR3 reads CASSQEFLVLNEQYF. The CDR3 nucleotides read TGTGCCAGCAGCCAAGAGTTTCTCGTGCTTAATGAGCAGTATTTC.

The chain carries TRBV9 and TRBJ2-1; the D gene is possibly TRBD1 (5 bases). The CDR3 has 17 residues. From germline, CDR1 is SGDLS and CDR2 YYNGEE. V shed 1 base and J shed 2 bases, with 16 bases lying between them. The CDR3 sequence is CASSVRGRVDPYNEQFF. The CDR3 coding sequence is TGTGCCAGCAGCGTAAGGGGAAGAGTTGATCCCTACAATGAGCAGTTCTTC.

This sequence joins TRBV29-1 and TRBJ1-6; no definite D call. There are 13 residues in the CDR3. Germline loops: CDR1 SQVTM, CDR2 ANQGSEA. Trimming pared 5 bases from V and 8 bases from J, leaving 13 bases between. The CDR3 loop reads CSVLYSLDSPLHF. CDR3 nucleotides: TGCAGCGTTCTGTACTCCTTGGATTCACCCCTCCACTTT.

V gene TRBV20-1 combines with J gene TRBJ2-3, with D possibly TRBD1 on 7 matching bases. Trimming cost V 2 bases and J 0 bases, with 15 bases left between them. The CDR3 contains 16 residues. Germline V gives CDR1 DFQATT, CDR2 SNEGSKA (reference sequence). CDR3 DNA sequence: TGCAGTGCTAGACTTATAGCGGACAGGAGCACAGATACGCAGTATTTT. This gives the protein CSARLIADRSTDTQYF.

The chain uses TRBV9 and TRBJ2-6; 9 nucleotides line up with TRBD1. The CDR3 extends over 16 amino acids. The germline gives CDR1 SGDLS, CDR2 YYNGEE. The trim removed 7 bases at V and 1 base at J, leaving 6 bases unmatched. The CDR3 sequence is CASQSGQGSGANVLTF. DNA of the CDR3: TGTGCCAGCCAGTCGGGACAGGGTTCTGGGGCCAACGTCCTGACTTTC.

On this clonotype itself: The junction does not match germline at one end; this may be a read error. The genes are TRBV6-4 and TRBJ2-1; perhaps TRBD1 as D (6 bases). CDR3 length: 16 amino acids. Per the germline V gene, CDR1 is MRHNA and CDR2 is SNTAGT. For the CDR3, the DNA is TGTGCCGGCAGTGACTCGGCAGGGGCCTCCTACAATGAGCAGTTCTTC. Translating gives CAGSDSAGASYNEQFF.

V usage is TRBV3-1 and J usage is TRBJ2-5; a possible D gene is TRBD1 (5 bases). CDR1 is LGHDT and CDR2 is YNNKEL in the germline V gene (reference sequence). The CDR3 is 13 residues long. V was pared by 4 bases and J by 5 bases, with 11 bases between. DNA for the CDR3: TGTGCCAGCAGCCTTGGACACGGGGAGACCCAGTACTTC. This codes for CASSLGHGETQYF.

This chain uses TRBV4-2 with TRBJ2-1; D remains ambiguous. Trimming removed 4 bases from V and 5 bases from J, with 18 bases in between. This CDR3 is built from 16 residues. From germline, CDR1 is LGHNA and CDR2 YNFKEQ. The CDR3: CASSPQPVGWNNEQFF. The CDR3, as DNA: TGTGCCAGCAGCCCCCAGCCGGTCGGGTGGAACAATGAGCAGTTCTTC.

The J gene is TRBJ2-1, the V gene TRBV12-3 or TRBV12-4; 10 bases align to TRBD2. J was trimmed by 9 bases and V by 3 bases; bases with no gene match: 8. The CDR3 is made up of 15 amino acids. CDR3 in amino acids: CASSFPAGGLSEQFF. The CDR3 coding sequence is TGTGCCAGCAGTTTTCCAGCGGGGGGGCTCAGTGAGCAGTTCTTC.

This clonotype was seen only a few times. This sequence joins TRBV6-2 or TRBV6-3 and TRBJ2-1; 10 nucleotides match TRBD2. Germline assignment: CDR1 MNHEY and CDR2 SVGEGT. The CDR3 spans 19 residues. V dropped 7 bases and J dropped 0; count of bases not matched to a gene: 15. The CDR3, as DNA: TGTGCCAGCATGACAGAGTCCCGATCTAGCGGGAGCTCCTACAATGAGCAGTTCTTC. Its translation: CASMTESRSSGSSYNEQFF.

This chain links TRBV5-1 with TRBJ1-1; TRBD1 matches 8 bases. The V gene end was trimmed by 4 bases and the J gene end by 0 bases; junction bases not matched to a gene: 8. The CDR3 extends over 16 amino acids. Germline V gene lookup returns CDR1 SGHRS and CDR2 YFSETQ. The DNA of the CDR3 is TGCGCCAGCAGCACCGGGACAGGCAGGATGAACACTGAAGCTTTCTTT. Encoded protein: CASSTGTGRMNTEAFF.